This section outlines one T cell receptor (beta chain) sequence together with its context. CDR3 length: 13 residues. Germline assignment: CDR1 MNHEY and CDR2 SVGEGT. The V and J ends lost 4 bases and 5 bases respectively, with 11 bases between them. The data were taken from a study of blood T cell repertoires in COVID-19. The wider study: Whether acute or convalescent, the COVID-19 samples came from the United States, Italy and Spain. Nucleic acid was either cDNA or gDNA, and it came from T cells, B-cell-depleted T cells, or PBMCs.

Per the original data handling: Amplification with reference gene primers provided the estimates of nucleated cell counts. The method was immunoSEQ multiplex PCR; TCRdb's version includes in-frame clones alone and lacks a portion of them. D and trimming were read from the DNA, whereas the V and J calls and clone size are those reported in that table. The sample carries about 270,000 clones, roughly 85% recorded once. Sequencing was carried out using peripheral blood. This rearrangement joins TRBV6-2 or TRBV6-3 to TRBJ1-2; tentative D call: TRBD1 (5 bases). The clonotype was recovered from a young woman with acute or convalescent COVID-19. Here the CDR3 reads CASSFYDRYGYTF. Written as DNA, the CDR3 is TGTGCCAGCAGTTTCTACGACAGATATGGCTACACCTTC.